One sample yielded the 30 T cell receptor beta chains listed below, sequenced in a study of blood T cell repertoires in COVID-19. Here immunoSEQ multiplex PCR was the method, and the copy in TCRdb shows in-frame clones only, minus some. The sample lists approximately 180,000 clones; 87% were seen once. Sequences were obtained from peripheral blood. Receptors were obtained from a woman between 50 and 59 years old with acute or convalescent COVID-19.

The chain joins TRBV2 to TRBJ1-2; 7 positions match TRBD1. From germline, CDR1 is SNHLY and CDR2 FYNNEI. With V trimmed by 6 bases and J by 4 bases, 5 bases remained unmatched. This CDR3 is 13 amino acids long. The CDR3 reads CASSLYRGYGYTF. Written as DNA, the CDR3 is TGTGCCAGCAGCCTGTACAGGGGCTATGGCTACACCTTC. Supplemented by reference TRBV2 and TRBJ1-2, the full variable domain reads EPEVTQTPSHQVTQMGQEVILRCVPISNHLYFYWYRQILGQKVEFLVSFYNNEISEKSEIFDDQFSVERPDGSNFTLKIRSTKLEDSAMYFCASSLYRGYGYTFGSGTRLTVV.

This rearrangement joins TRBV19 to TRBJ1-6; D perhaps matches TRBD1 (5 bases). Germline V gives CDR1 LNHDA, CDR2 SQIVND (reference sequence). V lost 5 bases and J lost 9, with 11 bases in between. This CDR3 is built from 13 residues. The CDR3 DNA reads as TGTGCCAGTAGTCCTCAGGGTATTTCACCCCTCCACTTT. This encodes CASSPQGISPLHF.

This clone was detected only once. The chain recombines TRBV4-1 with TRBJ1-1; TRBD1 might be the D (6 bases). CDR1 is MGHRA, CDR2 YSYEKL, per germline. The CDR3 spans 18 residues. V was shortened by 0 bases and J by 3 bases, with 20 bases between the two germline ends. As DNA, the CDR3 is TGCGCCAGCAGCCAAGATCCCCCTTTGCGGGGGACATACACTGAAGCTTTCTTT. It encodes CASSQDPPLRGTYTEAFF.

DNA of the CDR3: TGTGCCAGCAGTCCTTCAGGGGGCTCTTGGGGCTACACCTTC. This encodes CASSPSGGSWGYTF. V gene TRBV6-4 combines with J gene TRBJ1-2, with 8 bases aligning to TRBD1. Germline CDR1 reads MRHNA; CDR2 reads SNTAGT. This CDR3 is 14 amino acids long. V dropped 5 bases and J dropped 8; count of bases not matched to a gene: 10.

The CDR3, as DNA: TGCGCCAGCAGCTTAGGAGGGATAGGGTGGGGCGAGCAGTACTTC. Amino acids: CASSLGGIGWGEQYF. The chain carries TRBV5-1 and TRBJ2-7; a possible D gene is TRBD2 (6 bases). The CDR3 consists of 15 residues. In germline, CDR1 is SGHRS, CDR2 YFSETQ. Trimming stripped 2 bases from V and 6 bases from J, with 18 bases between. Full variable domain (missing parts from reference TRBV5-1 and TRBJ2-7): KAGVTQTPRYLIKTRGQQVTLSCSPISGHRSVSWYQQTPGQGLQFLFEYFSETQRNKGNFPGRFSGRQFSNSRSEMNVSTLELGDSALYLCASSLGGIGWGEQYFGPGTRLTVT.

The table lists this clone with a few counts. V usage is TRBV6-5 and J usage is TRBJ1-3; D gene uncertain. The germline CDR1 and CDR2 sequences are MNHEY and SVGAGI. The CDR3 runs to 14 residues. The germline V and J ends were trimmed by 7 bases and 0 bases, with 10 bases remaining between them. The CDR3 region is CASIFTSSGNTIYF. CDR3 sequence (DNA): TGTGCCAGCATTTTTACTAGCTCTGGAAACACCATATATTTT.

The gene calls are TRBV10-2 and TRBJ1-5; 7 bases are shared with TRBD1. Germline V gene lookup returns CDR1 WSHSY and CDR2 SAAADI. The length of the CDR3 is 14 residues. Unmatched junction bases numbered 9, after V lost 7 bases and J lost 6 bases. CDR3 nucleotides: TGCGCCAGCACCCCGACAGGGTCGGGTCAGCCCCAGCATTTT. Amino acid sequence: CASTPTGSGQPQHF.

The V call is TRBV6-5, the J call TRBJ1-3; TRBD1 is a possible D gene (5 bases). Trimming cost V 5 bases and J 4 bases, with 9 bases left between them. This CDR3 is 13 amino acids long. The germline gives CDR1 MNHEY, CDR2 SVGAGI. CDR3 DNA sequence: TGTGCCAGCAGTCCGACAGTCGGAAACACCATATATTTT. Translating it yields CASSPTVGNTIYF.

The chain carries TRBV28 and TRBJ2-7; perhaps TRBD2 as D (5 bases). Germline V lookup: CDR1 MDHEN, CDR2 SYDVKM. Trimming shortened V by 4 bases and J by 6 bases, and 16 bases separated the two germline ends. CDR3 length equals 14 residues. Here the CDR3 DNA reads TGTGCCAGCAGTTCTCAGCGGAGCTCATTCGAGCAGTACTTC. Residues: CASSSQRSSFEQYF.

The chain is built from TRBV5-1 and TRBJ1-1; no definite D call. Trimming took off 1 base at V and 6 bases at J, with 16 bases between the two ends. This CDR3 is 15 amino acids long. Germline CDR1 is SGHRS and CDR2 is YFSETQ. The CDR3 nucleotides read TGCGCCAGCAGCTTGATTCTTGGGGAGTGGGCTGAAGCTTTCTTT. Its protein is CASSLILGEWAEAFF.

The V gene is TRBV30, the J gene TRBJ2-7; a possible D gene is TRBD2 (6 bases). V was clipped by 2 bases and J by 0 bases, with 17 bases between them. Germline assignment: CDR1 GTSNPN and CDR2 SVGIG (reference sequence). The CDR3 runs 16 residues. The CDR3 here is CAWSSGGEAFSYEQYF. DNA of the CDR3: TGTGCCTGGAGTTCAGGAGGGGAAGCGTTCTCCTACGAGCAGTACTTC.

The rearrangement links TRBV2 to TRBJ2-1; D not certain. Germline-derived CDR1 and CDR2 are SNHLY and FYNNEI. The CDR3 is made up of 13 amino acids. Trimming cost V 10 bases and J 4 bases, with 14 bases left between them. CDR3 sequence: CATKWQVYNEQFF. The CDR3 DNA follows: TGTGCCACCAAGTGGCAGGTATACAATGAGCAGTTCTTC.

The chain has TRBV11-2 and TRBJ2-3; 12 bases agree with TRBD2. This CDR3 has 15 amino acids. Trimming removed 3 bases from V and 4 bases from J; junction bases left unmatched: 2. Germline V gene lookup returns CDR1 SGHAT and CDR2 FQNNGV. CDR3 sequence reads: CASSLTSGSPDTQYF. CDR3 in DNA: TGTGCCAGCAGCTTGACTAGCGGGAGCCCAGATACGCAGTATTTT.

The CDR3 region has the DNA TGCGCCAGCAGCCACACCAACCGGGACAGGGGCCTCATTTCACCCCTCCACTTT. Translated, it gives CASSHTNRDRGLISPLHF. The chain carries TRBV4-3 and TRBJ1-6, with 10 positions matching TRBD1. The V and J ends lost 3 bases and 9 bases, in that order; junction bases with no gene match: 14. From germline, CDR1 is LGHNA and CDR2 YSLEER. The CDR3 extends over 18 amino acids.

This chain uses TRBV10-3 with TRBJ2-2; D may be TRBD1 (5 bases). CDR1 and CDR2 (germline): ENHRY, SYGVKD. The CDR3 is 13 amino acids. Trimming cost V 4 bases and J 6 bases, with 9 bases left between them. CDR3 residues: CAISASGSGELFF. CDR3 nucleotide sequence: TGTGCCATCAGTGCTTCAGGGTCCGGGGAGCTGTTTTTT.

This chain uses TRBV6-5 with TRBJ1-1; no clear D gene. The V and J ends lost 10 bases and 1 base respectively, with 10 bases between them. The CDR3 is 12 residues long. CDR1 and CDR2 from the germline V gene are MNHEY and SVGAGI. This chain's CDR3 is CATRRGNTEAFF. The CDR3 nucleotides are TGTGCCACCCGGCGAGGGAACACTGAAGCTTTCTTT.

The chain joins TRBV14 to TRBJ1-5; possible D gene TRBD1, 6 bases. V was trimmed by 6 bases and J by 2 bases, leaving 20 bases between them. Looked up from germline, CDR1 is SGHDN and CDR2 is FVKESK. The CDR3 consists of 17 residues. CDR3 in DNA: TGTGCCAGCAGGCATATTAGGGGGATTGCGGGCAATCAGCCCCAGCATTTT. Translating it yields CASRHIRGIAGNQPQHF.

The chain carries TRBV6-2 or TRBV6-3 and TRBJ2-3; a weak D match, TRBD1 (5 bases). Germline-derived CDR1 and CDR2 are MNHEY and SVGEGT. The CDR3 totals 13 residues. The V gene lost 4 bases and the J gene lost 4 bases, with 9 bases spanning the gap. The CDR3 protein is CASSSRVADTQYF. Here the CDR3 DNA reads TGTGCCAGCAGTTCCAGGGTTGCAGATACGCAGTATTTT.

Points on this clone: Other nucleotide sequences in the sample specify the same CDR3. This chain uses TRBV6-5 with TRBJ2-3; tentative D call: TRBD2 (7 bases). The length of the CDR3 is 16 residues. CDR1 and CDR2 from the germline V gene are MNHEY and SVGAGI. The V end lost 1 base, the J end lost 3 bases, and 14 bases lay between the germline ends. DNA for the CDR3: TGTGCCAGCAGTTACTGGGGGGGGGCTGGTACAGATACGCAGTATTTT. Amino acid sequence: CASSYWGGAGTDTQYF.

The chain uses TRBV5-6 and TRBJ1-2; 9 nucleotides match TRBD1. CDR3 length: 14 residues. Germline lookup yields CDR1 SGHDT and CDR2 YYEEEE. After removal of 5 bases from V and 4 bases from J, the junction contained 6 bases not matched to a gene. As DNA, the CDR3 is TGTGCCAGCAGACCCGGGACAGGGCCCTATGGCTACACCTTC. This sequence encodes CASRPGTGPYGYTF.

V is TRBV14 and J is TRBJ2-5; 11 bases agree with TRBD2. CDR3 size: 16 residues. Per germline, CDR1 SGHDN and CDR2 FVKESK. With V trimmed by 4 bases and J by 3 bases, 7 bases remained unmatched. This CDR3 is CASSPLTSGTEETQYF. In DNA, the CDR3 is TGTGCCAGCAGCCCCTTGACTAGCGGGACGGAAGAGACCCAGTACTTC.

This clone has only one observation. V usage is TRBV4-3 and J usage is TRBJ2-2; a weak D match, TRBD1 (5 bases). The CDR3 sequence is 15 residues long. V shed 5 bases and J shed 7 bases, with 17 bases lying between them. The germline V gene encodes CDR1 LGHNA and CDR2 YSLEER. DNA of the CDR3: TGCGCCAGCAGCGGACACTCTAAGGGTGGCGGGGAGCTGTTTTTT. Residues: CASSGHSKGGGELFF.

Here the CDR3 DNA reads TGTGCCAGCAGCCCAGGGGAGTTAAGGGCTTTCTTT. Its translation: CASSPGELRAFF. The chain links TRBV7-9 to TRBJ1-1; perhaps TRBD1 as D (6 bases). The germline V gene has CDR1 SEHNR and CDR2 FQNEAQ (reference sequence). The CDR3 runs to 12 residues. Trimming removed 5 bases at V and 11 bases at J, with 15 bases between.

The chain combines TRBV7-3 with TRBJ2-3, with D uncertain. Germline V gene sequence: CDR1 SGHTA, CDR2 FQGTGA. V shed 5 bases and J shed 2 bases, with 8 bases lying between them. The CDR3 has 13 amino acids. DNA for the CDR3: TGTGCCAGCAGCCCCCCATCCACAGATACGCAGTATTTT. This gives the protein CASSPPSTDTQYF.

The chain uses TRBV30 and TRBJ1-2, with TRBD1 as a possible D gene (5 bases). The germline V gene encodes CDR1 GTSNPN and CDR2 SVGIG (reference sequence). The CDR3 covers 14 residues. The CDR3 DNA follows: TGTGCGGGGACTCAGGAGGTCCGTGCCTATGGCTACACCTTC. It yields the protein CAGTQEVRAYGYTF.

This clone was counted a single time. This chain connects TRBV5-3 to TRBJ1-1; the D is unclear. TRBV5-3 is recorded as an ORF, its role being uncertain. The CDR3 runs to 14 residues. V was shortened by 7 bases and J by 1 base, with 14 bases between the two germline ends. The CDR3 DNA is TGTGCCAGAGGGGTGAGAGAGGGGAACACTGAAGCTTTCTTT. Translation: CARGVREGNTEAFF.

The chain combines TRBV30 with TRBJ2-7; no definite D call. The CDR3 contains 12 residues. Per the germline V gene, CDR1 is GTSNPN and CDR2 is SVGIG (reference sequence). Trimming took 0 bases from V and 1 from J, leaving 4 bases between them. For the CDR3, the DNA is TGTGCCTGGAGTGTACAATCCTACGAGCAGTACTTC. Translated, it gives CAWSVQSYEQYF.

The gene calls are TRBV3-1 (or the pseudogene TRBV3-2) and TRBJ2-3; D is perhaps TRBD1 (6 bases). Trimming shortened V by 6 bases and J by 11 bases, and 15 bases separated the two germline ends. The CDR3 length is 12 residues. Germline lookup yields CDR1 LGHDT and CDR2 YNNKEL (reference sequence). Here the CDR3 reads CASSIQGTKQYF. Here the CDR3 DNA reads TGTGCCAGCAGTATACAGGGTACCAAGCAGTATTTT.

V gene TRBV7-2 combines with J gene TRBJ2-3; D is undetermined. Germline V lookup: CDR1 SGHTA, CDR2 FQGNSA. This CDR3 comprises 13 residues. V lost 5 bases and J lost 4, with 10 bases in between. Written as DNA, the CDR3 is TGTGCCAGCAGCCCGCAGCTAGCAGATACGCAGTATTTT. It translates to CASSPQLADTQYF.

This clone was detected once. CDR3 DNA sequence: TGCAGCGTTGAGCCAGAAGGAGGCACTGAAGCTTTCTTT. Translating gives CSVEPEGGTEAFF. V is TRBV29-1 and J is TRBJ1-1; D not certain. V gave up 3 bases and J gave up 4 bases, with 12 bases separating them. Germline loops: CDR1 SQVTM, CDR2 ANQGSEA. This CDR3 spans 13 amino acids.